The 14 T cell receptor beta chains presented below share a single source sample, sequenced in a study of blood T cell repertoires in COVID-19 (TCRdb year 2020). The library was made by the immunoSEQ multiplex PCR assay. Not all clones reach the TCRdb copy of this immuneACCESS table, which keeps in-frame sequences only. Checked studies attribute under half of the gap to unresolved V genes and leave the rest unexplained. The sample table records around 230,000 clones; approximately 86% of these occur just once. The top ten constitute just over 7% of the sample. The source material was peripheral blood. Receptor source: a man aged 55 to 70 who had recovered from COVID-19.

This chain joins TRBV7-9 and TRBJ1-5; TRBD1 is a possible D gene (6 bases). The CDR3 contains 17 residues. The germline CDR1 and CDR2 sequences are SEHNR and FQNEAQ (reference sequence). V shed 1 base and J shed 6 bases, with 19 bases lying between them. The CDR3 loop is CASSLGLEQGITQPQHF. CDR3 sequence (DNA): TGTGCCAGCAGCTTAGGCTTAGAGCAGGGGATCACTCAGCCCCAGCATTTT.

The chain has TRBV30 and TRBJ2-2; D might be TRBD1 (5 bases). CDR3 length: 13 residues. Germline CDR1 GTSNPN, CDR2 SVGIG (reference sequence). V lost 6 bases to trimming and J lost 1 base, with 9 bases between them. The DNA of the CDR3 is TGTGCCTGCCGAGACAGGAACACCGGGGAGCTGTTTTTT. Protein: CACRDRNTGELFF. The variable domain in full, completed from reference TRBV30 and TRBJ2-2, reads SQTIHQWPATLVQPVGSPLSLECTVEGTSNPNLYWYRQAAGRGLQLLFYSVGIGQISSEVPQNLSASRPQDRQFILSSKKLLLSDSGFYLCACRDRNTGELFFGEGSRLTVL.

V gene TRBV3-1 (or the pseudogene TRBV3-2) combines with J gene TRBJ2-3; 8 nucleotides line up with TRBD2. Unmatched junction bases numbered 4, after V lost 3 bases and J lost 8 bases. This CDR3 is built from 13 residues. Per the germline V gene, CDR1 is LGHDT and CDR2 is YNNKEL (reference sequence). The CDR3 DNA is TGTGCCAGCAGCCAGATGGCGGGGGGTACGCAGTATTTT. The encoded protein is CASSQMAGGTQYF.

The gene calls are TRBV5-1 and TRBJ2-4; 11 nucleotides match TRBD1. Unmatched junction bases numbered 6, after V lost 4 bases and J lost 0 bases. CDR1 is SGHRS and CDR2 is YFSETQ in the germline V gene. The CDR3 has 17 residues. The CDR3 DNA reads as TGCGCCAGCAGCCTCGGGACAGGGGGTCTAGCCAAAAACATTCAGTACTTC. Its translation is CASSLGTGGLAKNIQYF. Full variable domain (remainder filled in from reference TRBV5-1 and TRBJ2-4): KAGVTQTPRYLIKTRGQQVTLSCSPISGHRSVSWYQQTPGQGLQFLFEYFSETQRNKGNFPGRFSGRQFSNSRSEMNVSTLELGDSALYLCASSLGTGGLAKNIQYFGAGTRLSVL.

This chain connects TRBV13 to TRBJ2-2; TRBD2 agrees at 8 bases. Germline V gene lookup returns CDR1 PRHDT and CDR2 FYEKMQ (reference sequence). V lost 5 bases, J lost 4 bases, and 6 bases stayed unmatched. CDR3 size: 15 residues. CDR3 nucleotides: TGTGCCAGCAGCGTGCGTAGCGGGGTCACCGGGGAGCTGTTTTTT. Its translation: CASSVRSGVTGELFF.

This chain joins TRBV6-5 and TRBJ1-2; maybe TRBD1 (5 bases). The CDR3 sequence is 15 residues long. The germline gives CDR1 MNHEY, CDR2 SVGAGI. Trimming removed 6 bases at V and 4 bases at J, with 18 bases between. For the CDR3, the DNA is TGTGCCAGCAGGCTTACGATAGGAGGGGTCTATGGCTACACCTTC. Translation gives CASRLTIGGVYGYTF.

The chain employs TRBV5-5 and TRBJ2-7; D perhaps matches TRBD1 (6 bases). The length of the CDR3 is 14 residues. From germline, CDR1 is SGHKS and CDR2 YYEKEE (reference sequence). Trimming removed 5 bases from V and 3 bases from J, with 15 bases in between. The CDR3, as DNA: TGTGCCAGCAGTTCACTAACAGGGTTCTACGAGCAGTACGTC. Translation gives CASSSLTGFYEQYV.

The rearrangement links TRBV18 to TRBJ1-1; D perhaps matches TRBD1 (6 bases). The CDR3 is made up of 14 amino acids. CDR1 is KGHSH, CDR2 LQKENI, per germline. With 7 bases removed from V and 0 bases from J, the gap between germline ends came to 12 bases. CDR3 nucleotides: TGTGCCAGCTATGACACAGGGATGAACACTGAAGCTTTCTTT. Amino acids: CASYDTGMNTEAFF.

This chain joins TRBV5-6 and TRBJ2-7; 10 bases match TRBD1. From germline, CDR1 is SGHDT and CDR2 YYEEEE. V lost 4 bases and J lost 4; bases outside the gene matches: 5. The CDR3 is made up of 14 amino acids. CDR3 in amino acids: CASSRTGGGYEQYV. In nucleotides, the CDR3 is TGTGCCAGCAGCAGGACAGGGGGAGGGTACGAGCAGTACGTC.

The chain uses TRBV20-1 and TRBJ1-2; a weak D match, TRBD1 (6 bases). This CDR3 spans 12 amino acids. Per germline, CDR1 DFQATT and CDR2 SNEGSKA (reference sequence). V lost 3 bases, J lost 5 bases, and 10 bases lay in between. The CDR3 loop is CSASKQGYGYTF. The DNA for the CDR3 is TGCAGTGCTAGTAAGCAGGGGTATGGCTACACCTTC.

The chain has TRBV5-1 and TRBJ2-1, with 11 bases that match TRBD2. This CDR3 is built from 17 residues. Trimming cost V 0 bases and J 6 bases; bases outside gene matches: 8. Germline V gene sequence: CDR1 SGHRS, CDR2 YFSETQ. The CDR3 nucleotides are TGCGCCAGCAGCTTGGGAGTAGCGGGGGGGCTTATCAATGAGCAGTTCTTC. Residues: CASSLGVAGGLINEQFF. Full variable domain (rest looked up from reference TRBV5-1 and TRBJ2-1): KAGVTQTPRYLIKTRGQQVTLSCSPISGHRSVSWYQQTPGQGLQFLFEYFSETQRNKGNFPGRFSGRQFSNSRSEMNVSTLELGDSALYLCASSLGVAGGLINEQFFGPGTRLTVL.

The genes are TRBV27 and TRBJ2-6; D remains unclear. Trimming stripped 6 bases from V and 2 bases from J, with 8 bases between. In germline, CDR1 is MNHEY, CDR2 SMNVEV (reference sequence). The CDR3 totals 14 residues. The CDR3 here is CASSPHPGANVLTF. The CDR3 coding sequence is TGTGCCAGCAGCCCACATCCTGGGGCCAACGTCCTGACTTTC.

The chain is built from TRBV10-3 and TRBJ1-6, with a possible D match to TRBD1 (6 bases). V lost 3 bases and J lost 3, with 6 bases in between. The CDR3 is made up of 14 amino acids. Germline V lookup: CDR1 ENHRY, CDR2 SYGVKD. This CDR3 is CAISDRGYNSPLHF. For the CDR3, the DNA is TGTGCCATCAGTGACAGGGGCTATAATTCACCCCTCCACTTT.

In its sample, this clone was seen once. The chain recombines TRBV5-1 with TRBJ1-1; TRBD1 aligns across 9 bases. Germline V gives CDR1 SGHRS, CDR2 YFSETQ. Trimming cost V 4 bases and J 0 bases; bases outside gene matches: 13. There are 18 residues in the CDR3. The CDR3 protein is CASSDPGQGYIMNTEAFF. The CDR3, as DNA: TGCGCCAGCAGCGATCCGGGACAGGGTTATATCATGAACACTGAAGCTTTCTTT.